This T cell receptor (beta chain) was sequenced in a study of blood T cell repertoires in COVID-19. Study at large: Samples representing acute and convalescent COVID-19 were sourced from the United States, Italy and Spain. In each case, the material was cDNA or gDNA derived from T cells, B-cell-depleted T cells, or PBMCs.

Under the authors' procedure: For nucleated cells, counts were estimated from reference gene primer amplification. Assay used: immunoSEQ multiplex PCR; TCRdb lists only in-frame clones, some missing. V, J and clone size reflect that table, while D and trimming were determined from the DNA. Among over 150,000 clones listed, around 86% were seen once. The Seattle patients joined while their infection was active and were tracked longitudinally afterward. J was trimmed by 0 bases and V by 3 bases; bases with no gene match: 8. Germline V gene sequence: CDR1 KGHSH, CDR2 LQKENI. The CDR3 has 19 amino acids. Sequenced: peripheral blood. The genes are TRBV18 and TRBJ2-1, with 13 nucleotides matching TRBD2. The source of this sequence is a man aged 55-75 years with COVID-19, enrolled during active disease. The CDR3 spells CASSPYGLAGASSYNEQFF. For the CDR3, the DNA is TGTGCCAGCTCACCCTACGGACTAGCGGGAGCCAGCTCCTACAATGAGCAGTTCTTC.